This TCR beta chain was documented in a study of blood T cell repertoires in COVID-19. The authors' processing: Estimation of nucleated cell counts was performed using reference gene primer amplification. Produced via immunoSEQ multiplex PCR; TCRdb's table is partial and in-frame only. V and J calls and clone size are those listed in that table; D and trimming were worked out from the DNA. The table lists approximately 50,000 clones, roughly 86% of them singletons. The sequencing sample was made of peripheral blood. The TCR comes from a woman aged 80 or over with acute or convalescent COVID-19.

This chain's CDR3 is CASSLRAGDQPQHF. DNA of the CDR3: TGTGCCAGCAGCTTGAGGGCAGGGGATCAGCCCCAGCATTTT. The rearrangement uses TRBV5-6 and TRBJ1-5; D perhaps matches TRBD1 (6 bases). The CDR3 is made up of 14 amino acids. The germline V gene has CDR1 SGHDT and CDR2 YYEEEE. V dropped 1 base and J dropped 5 bases, with 10 bases sitting between them.